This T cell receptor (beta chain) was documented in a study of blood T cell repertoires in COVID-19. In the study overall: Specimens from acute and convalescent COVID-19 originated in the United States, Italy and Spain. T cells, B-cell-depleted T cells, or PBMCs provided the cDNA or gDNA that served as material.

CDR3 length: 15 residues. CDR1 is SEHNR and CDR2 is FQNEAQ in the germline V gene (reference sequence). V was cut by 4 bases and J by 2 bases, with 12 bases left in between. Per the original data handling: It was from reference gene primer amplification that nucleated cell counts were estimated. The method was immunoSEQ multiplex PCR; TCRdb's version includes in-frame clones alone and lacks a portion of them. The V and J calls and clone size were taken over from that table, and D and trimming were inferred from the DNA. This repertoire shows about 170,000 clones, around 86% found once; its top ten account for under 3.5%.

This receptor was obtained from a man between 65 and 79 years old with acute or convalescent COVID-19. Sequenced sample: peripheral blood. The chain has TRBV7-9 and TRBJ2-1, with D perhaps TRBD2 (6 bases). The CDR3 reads CASSSPTSPYNEQFF. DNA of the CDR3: TGTGCCAGCAGCTCTCCGACTAGTCCCTACAATGAGCAGTTCTTC.